The entry below describes one TCR beta chain. Its antigen is still unknown. The stimulus was lysate of CMV-infected fibroblasts, approximately 9.6 ug/mL. CD40L-negative CD69-negative CD45RO-high memory CD4+ T cells were sorted as populations depleted of antigen-responding cells. The data originate from a study of persistence of HIV-infected CD4 T cells. Germline V gene lookup returns CDR1 SNHLY and CDR2 FYNNEI. The CDR3 is 13 amino acids. V lost 4 bases and J lost 5, with 11 bases in between. The libraries were made with immunoSEQ version 4 in survey mode. Data came from immunoSEQ multiplex PCR; TCRdb stores just in-frame clones and leaves some out. The sample shows tens of thousands of clones, over 70% of them seen only once.

The sequence derives from an adult man with HIV who was CMV-seropositive. The material was CD4+ T cells sorted from PBMCs after 18-hour stimulation, obtained from a patient who received antiretroviral therapy. V usage is TRBV2 and J usage is TRBJ1-2; unclear D gene. CDR3 in amino acids: CASSAPERYGYTF. The CDR3 DNA reads as TGTGCCAGCAGTGCCCCGGAGAGGTATGGCTACACCTTC.